The 21 T cell receptor beta chains below all came from one sample that was sequenced in a study of CD8+CD57+ T cells in acquired aplastic anemia. Only patients with CD8+CD57+ cell expansion on flow cytometry were chosen for sequencing. TCR beta VDJ and CDR3 profiles were obtained from a genomic DNA template. Each CDR3 protein gets one entry after TCRdb re-called the reads with MiXCR. The data show more than 200,000 distinct CDR3 sequences, around 50% seen once. The specimen sequenced was sorted CD4+, CD8+, or CD8+CD57+ T cells (not recorded which) from PBMCs. These receptors came from a human donor with aplastic anemia.

This clonotype was seen at least ten times. The chain carries TRBV9 and TRBJ2-7, with D possibly TRBD1 on 6 matching bases. Per germline, CDR1 SGDLS and CDR2 YYNGEE. The CDR3 contains 15 residues. V dropped 0 bases and J dropped 0 bases, with 10 bases sitting between them. The CDR3, as DNA: TGTGCCAGCAGCGTAGCAGGGGCGGGCTCCTACGAGCAGTACTTC. Encoded protein: CASSVAGAGSYEQYF.

This clonotype appeared a few times. This chain connects TRBV5-1 to TRBJ2-2; D is unclear. CDR1 and CDR2 (germline): SGHRS, YFSETQ. This CDR3 comprises 15 residues. Trimming removed 5 bases at V and 4 bases at J, with 15 bases between. In DNA form, the CDR3 reads TGCGCCAGCAGTCCGACCCGGGCTTCCACCGGGGAGCTGTTTTTT. The encoded protein is CASSPTRASTGELFF.

This clonotype was detected many times. The V and J genes are TRBV6-5 and TRBJ1-6; the D is unclear. Germline V gene data show CDR1 as MNHEY and CDR2 as SVGAGI. CDR3 length equals 15 residues. Trimming stripped 7 bases from V and 10 bases from J, with 20 bases between. The CDR3 bases are TGTGCCAGCACCTCCTGGGGAAGGGCGGGATCACCCCTCCACTTT. It yields the protein CASTSWGRAGSPLHF.

This chain joins TRBV6-6 and TRBJ1-5, with D possibly being TRBD1 (6 bases). CDR1 is MNHNY and CDR2 is SVGAGI in the germline V gene (reference sequence). The V end lost 8 bases, the J end lost 1 base, and 12 bases lay between the germline ends. The CDR3 is made up of 14 amino acids. CDR3 bases: TGTGCCAGCTATATTAGGGGGAGCAATCAGCCCCAGCATTTT. Protein sequence: CASYIRGSNQPQHF.

This chain uses TRBV24-1 with TRBJ2-3; the D gene is possibly TRBD1 (6 bases). There are 16 residues in the CDR3. V was trimmed by 9 bases and J by 2 bases, leaving 20 bases between them. CDR1 and CDR2 (germline): KGHDR, SFDVKD. The CDR3 spells CATSASGTRFTDTQYF. CDR3 DNA: TGTGCCACCTCGGCCTCCGGGACAAGGTTCACAGATACGCAGTATTTT.

This clonotype was seen once. This chain joins TRBV6-5 and TRBJ1-4, with D hard to call. CDR3 length: 15 amino acids. V shed 0 bases and J shed 6 bases, with 11 bases lying between them. Germline loops: CDR1 MNHEY, CDR2 SVGAGI. The CDR3 DNA follows: TGTGCCAGCAGTTACTCTGGTAGGGTTGATGAAAAACTGTTTTTT. This codes for CASSYSGRVDEKLFF.

This chain joins TRBV19 and TRBJ2-5; tentatively, D is TRBD2 (5 bases). The germline V gene encodes CDR1 LNHDA and CDR2 SQIVND (reference sequence). The CDR3 is 14 amino acids. The V and J ends lost 9 bases and 4 bases respectively, with 18 bases between them. The CDR3 protein is CASTKTGIGETQYF. The CDR3 nucleotides read TGTGCCAGCACTAAGACCGGGATTGGAGAGACCCAGTACTTC.

V and J are TRBV10-2 and TRBJ1-1; 8 nucleotides align to TRBD1. CDR3 length equals 11 residues. V dropped 6 bases and J dropped 10; count of bases not matched to a gene: 4. Germline lookup yields CDR1 WSHSY and CDR2 SAAADI. Here the CDR3 reads CASRLQGGAFF. The CDR3 coding sequence is TGCGCCAGCAGGTTACAGGGGGGAGCTTTCTTT.

The chain is built from TRBV2 and TRBJ2-6, with TRBD2 as a possible D gene (5 bases). V lost 8 bases and J lost 1, with 12 bases in between. The germline V gene encodes CDR1 SNHLY and CDR2 FYNNEI. This CDR3 is 15 amino acids long. The CDR3 reads CASDSASSGANVLTF. In DNA form, the CDR3 reads TGTGCCAGCGATAGCGCGAGTTCTGGGGCCAACGTCCTGACTTTC.

J is TRBJ2-2 and V is TRBV3-1; 9 bases match TRBD1. V dropped 5 bases and J dropped 8; count of bases not matched to a gene: 6. The germline CDR1 and CDR2 sequences are LGHDT and YNNKEL (reference sequence). The CDR3 totals 14 residues. Here the CDR3 reads CASSSTGGAGELFF. CDR3 coding DNA: TGTGCCAGCAGCTCCACAGGGGGCGCTGGGGAGCTGTTTTTT.

The chain employs TRBV12-5 and TRBJ1-3; D is uncertain. V dropped 1 base and J dropped 3 bases, with 7 bases sitting between them. The V gene's germline CDR1 is LGHNT and CDR2 FRNRAP. The CDR3 is made up of 14 amino acids. The CDR3 sequence: CASGLDTVGNTIYF. DNA of the CDR3: TGTGCTAGTGGTTTGGATACAGTTGGAAACACCATATATTTT.

This clonotype was seen once. The chain couples TRBV24-1 to TRBJ2-2; D is perhaps TRBD1 (6 bases). CDR1 and CDR2 from the germline V gene are KGHDR and SFDVKD. The CDR3 extends over 15 amino acids. Trimming took 4 bases from V and 1 from J, leaving 9 bases between them. CDR3 nucleotides: TGTGCCACCAGTGAGGGACATATGAACACCGGGGAGCTGTTTTTT. Translated, it gives CATSEGHMNTGELFF.

This chain links TRBV6-5 with TRBJ2-7; the D is unclear. Trimming took off 0 bases at V and 2 bases at J, with 8 bases between the two ends. The CDR3 is 14 amino acids. The germline CDR1 and CDR2 sequences are MNHEY and SVGAGI. The CDR3: CASSYSFSPYEQYF. The DNA for the CDR3 is TGTGCCAGCAGTTACTCTTTTTCCCCCTACGAGCAGTACTTC.

This clonotype was seen a handful of times. The chain recombines TRBV6-1 with TRBJ2-3; D perhaps matches TRBD1 (6 bases). Germline V gives CDR1 MNHNS, CDR2 SASEGT. The V and J ends lost 7 bases and 0 bases respectively, with 11 bases between them. The CDR3 runs 14 residues. CDR3 residues: CASIMGASTDTQYF. The CDR3 DNA is TGTGCCAGCATAATGGGGGCTAGCACAGATACGCAGTATTTT.

This clonotype occurred a few times. This chain connects TRBV6-1 to TRBJ1-2; 9 positions agree with TRBD1. The germline gives CDR1 MNHNS, CDR2 SASEGT. The CDR3 is 14 residues long. The ends lost 8 bases at V and 0 bases at J; junction bases unmatched: 4. The CDR3 loop reads CASVRTGANYGYTF. The DNA for the CDR3 is TGTGCCAGCGTGCGGACAGGGGCTAACTATGGCTACACCTTC.

In the case of this clonotype: The conserved phenylalanine or tryptophan is not found at the CDR3 terminus, so this likely reflects a read error. The rearrangement links TRBV11-2 to TRBJ2-1, with 10 bases aligning to TRBD2. The germline V gene encodes CDR1 SGHAT and CDR2 FQNNGV. The CDR3 runs 14 residues. Trimming cost V 6 bases and J 6 bases; bases outside gene matches: 5. The CDR3 region is CASSQERGGNEQFL. DNA of the CDR3: TGTGCCAGCAGTCAAGAGCGGGGGGGCAATGAGCAGTTCCTC.

This clonotype was counted a few times. V gene TRBV27 combines with J gene TRBJ1-1; tentatively, D is TRBD1 (5 bases). V lost 7 bases and J 7 bases, leaving 10 bases between the germline ends. The CDR3 is 11 amino acids. Per the germline V gene, CDR1 is MNHEY and CDR2 is SMNVEV (reference sequence). CDR3 region: CASIRGSEAFF. The CDR3 nucleotides read TGTGCCAGCATAAGGGGCAGTGAAGCTTTCTTT.

Only a few counts were recorded for this clonotype. V and J are TRBV3-1 and TRBJ1-5; possibly TRBD1 for D (6 bases). V was pared by 1 base and J by 6 bases, with 13 bases between. Germline CDR1 is LGHDT and CDR2 is YNNKEL (reference sequence). CDR3 length: 15 amino acids. Here the CDR3 DNA reads TGTGCCAGCAGCCAAGGGCAGGGGTACGCTCAGCCCCAGCATTTT. It specifies CASSQGQGYAQPQHF.

J is TRBJ2-1 and V is TRBV29-1; 7 positions match TRBD1. J was trimmed by 7 bases and V by 4 bases; bases with no gene match: 7. Germline V gene sequence: CDR1 SQVTM, CDR2 ANQGSEA. The CDR3 totals 13 residues. Written as DNA, the CDR3 is TGCAGCGTTGTTGGGACAGTGGGGAATGAGCAGTTCTTC. Its protein product is CSVVGTVGNEQFF.

At least ten counts were recorded for this clonotype. The chain is built from TRBV7-3 and TRBJ1-5, with a possible D match to TRBD1 (5 bases). From germline, CDR1 is SGHTA and CDR2 FQGTGA. The CDR3 consists of 13 residues. Trimming shortened V by 2 bases and J by 4 bases, and 6 bases separated the two germline ends. The CDR3 loop reads CASSLDRNQPQHF. The CDR3 coding sequence is TGTGCCAGCAGCTTAGACAGAAATCAGCCCCAGCATTTT.

This chain uses TRBV5-5 with TRBJ1-1; D is unresolved. Germline CDR1 SGHKS, CDR2 YYEKEE (reference sequence). This CDR3 spans 14 amino acids. Trimming left V 4 bases short and J 4 bases short, with 14 bases between. CDR3 residues: CASSPPFAGTEAFF. CDR3 nucleotide sequence: TGTGCCAGCAGCCCGCCCTTCGCGGGCACTGAAGCTTTCTTT. The full variable domain, its missing parts supplied by reference TRBV5-5 and TRBJ1-1, is DAGVTQSPTHLIKTRGQQVTLRCSPISGHKSVSWYQQVLGQGPQFIFQYYEKEERGRGNFPDRFSARQFPNYSSELNVNALLLGDSALYLCASSPPFAGTEAFFGQGTRLTVV.